This T cell receptor beta chain was recovered during a study of cytomegalovirus exposure and HLA in healthy donors. Germline CDR1 MNHEY, CDR2 SVGAGI. V gave up 0 bases and J gave up 7 bases, with 7 bases separating them. The CDR3 runs 13 residues. This clone was seen more than once but under ten times. PCR primers comprised 60 Vbeta and 13 Jbeta primers. The method was immunoSEQ multiplex PCR; TCRdb's version includes in-frame clones alone and lacks a portion of them. The sample has about 170,000 clones, under 90% seen once; the top ten hold approximately 1.5%. V is TRBV6-5 and J is TRBJ1-5; D is unclear. This clonotype was obtained from a male donor in good health and CMV-seronegative. The material sequenced was PBMCs. CDR3 DNA sequence: TGTGCCAGCAGTTACTCTGACTTGCAGCCCCAGCATTTT. Its translation is CASSYSDLQPQHF.